This T cell receptor beta chain originates from a study of cytomegalovirus exposure and HLA in healthy donors. The donors were healthy bone marrow donors. Study-wide points: A later analysis linked some 18,000 TCR beta sequences to HLA alleles at 0.05 false discovery rate. It was only CMV serostatus that was available as immune exposure information.

As regards this clone: Its specificity is not known.

The PCR contained 60 Vbeta and 13 Jbeta primers. Repertoires were generated with immunoSEQ multiplex PCR, while TCRdb's copy carries only in-frame clones and drops some. The top ten hold roughly 2.3% of the sample, which has about 110,000 clones, about 76% seen once. The CDR3 covers 15 residues. The germline V gene has CDR1 LNHNV and CDR2 YYDKDF (reference sequence). The germline V and J ends were trimmed by 3 bases and 4 bases, with 15 bases remaining between them. The TCR sequence derives from a woman aged 25 to 45 in good health and CMV-seronegative. Sequencing input: PBMCs. J is TRBJ1-1 and V is TRBV15; D not resolved. CDR3: CATSSRLGRPTEAFF. The CDR3 region has the DNA TGTGCCACCAGCAGTCGGCTGGGGAGGCCCACTGAAGCTTTCTTT. Filled out from reference TRBV15 and TRBJ1-1, the complete variable domain reads DAMVIQNPRYQVTQFGKPVTLSCSQTLNHNVMYWYQQKSSQAPKLLFHYYDKDFNNEADTPDNFQSRRPNTSFCFLDIRSPGLGDTAMYLCATSSRLGRPTEAFFGQGTRLTVV.